This section outlines one T cell receptor beta chain sequence together with its context. The data originate from a study of cytomegalovirus exposure and HLA in healthy donors. Trimming stripped 6 bases from V and 0 bases from J, with 14 bases between. Germline CDR1 WSHSY, CDR2 SAAADI. CDR3 length: 15 residues. With 60 Vbeta and 13 Jbeta primers, the PCR was carried out. Only in-frame clones appear in the TCRdb table, and some are missing; sequencing was by immunoSEQ multiplex PCR. The table records some 96,000 clones, around 64% of them present only once. The chain uses TRBV10-2 and TRBJ1-1; D perhaps matches TRBD1 (5 bases). Sequencing input: PBMCs. This TCR was sampled from a man in his 60s in good health and CMV-seronegative. Here the CDR3 reads CASSNRKTMNTEAFF. DNA of the CDR3: TGCGCCAGCAGCAACAGGAAAACCATGAACACTGAAGCTTTCTTT.